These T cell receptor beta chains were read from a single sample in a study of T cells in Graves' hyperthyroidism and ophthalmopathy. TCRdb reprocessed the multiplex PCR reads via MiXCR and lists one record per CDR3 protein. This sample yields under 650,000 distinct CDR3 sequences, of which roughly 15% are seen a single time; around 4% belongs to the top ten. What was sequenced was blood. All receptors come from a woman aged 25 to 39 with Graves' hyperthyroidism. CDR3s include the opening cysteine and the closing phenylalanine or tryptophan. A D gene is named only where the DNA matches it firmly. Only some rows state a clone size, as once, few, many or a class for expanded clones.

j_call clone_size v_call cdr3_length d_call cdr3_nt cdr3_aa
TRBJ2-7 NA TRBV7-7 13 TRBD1 TGTGCTAGCAGCTTAGCCACAGGGGGCGAGCAGTACTTC CASSLATGGEQYF
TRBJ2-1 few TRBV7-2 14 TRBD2 TGTGCCAGCAGCCTCTGGACTAGCGGGAATGAGCAGTTCTTC CASSLWTSGNEQFF
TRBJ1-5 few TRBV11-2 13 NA TGTGCCAGCAGCCAAGCGCTCAATCAGCCCCAGCATTTT CASSQALNQPQHF
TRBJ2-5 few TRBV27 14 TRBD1 TGTGCCAGCAGGGATGGGACAGACCAAGAGACCCAGTACTTC CASRDGTDQETQYF
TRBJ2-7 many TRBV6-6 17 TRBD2 TGTGCCAGCAGTTACTCAACCGGACTAGCGGGTGACTACGAGCAGTACTTC CASSYSTGLAGDYEQYF
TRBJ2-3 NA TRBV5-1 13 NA TGCGCCAGCAGCTTAGGGATCGGGGATACGCAGTATTTT CASSLGIGDTQYF
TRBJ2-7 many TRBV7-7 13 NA TGTGCTAGCAGCTTAGACTTAGGGAGAGAGCAGTACTTC CASSLDLGREQYF
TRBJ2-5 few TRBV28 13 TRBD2 TGTGCCAGCAGTATGGGGAGGGTTGGGACCCAGTACTTC CASSMGRVGTQYF
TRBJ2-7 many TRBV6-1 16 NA TGTGCCAGCAGTTACGGCCGGTCAGGGGCGACCTACGAGCAGTACTTC CASSYGRSGATYEQYF
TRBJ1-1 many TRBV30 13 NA TGTGCCTGGAGCGCGCTGAGGGACACTGAAGCTTTCTTT CAWSALRDTEAFF
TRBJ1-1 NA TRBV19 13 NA TGTGCCAGTAGTATAAACAGGGACACTGAAGCTTTCTTT CASSINRDTEAFF
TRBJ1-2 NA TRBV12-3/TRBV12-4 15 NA TGTGCCAGCAAATCTGGACCGAGAACTAACTATGGCTACACCTTC CASKSGPRTNYGYTF
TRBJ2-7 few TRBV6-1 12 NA TGTGCCAGCAGCCGAAACAGGGACGAGCAGTACTTC CASSRNRDEQYF
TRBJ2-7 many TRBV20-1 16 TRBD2 TGCAGTGCTAGAGACAGGGATGTAGCGGGCGTATACGAGCAGTACTTC CSARDRDVAGVYEQYF
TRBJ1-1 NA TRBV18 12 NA TGTGCCAGCTCACCGTACGACACTGAAGCTTTCTTT CASSPYDTEAFF
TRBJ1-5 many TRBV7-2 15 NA TGTGCCAGCAGCGCCCAAGCAGGCCCTGATCAGCCCCAGCATTTT CASSAQAGPDQPQHF
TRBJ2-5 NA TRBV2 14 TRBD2 TGTGCCAGTCGACTAGCGGCAGGTCCAGAGACCCAGTACTTC CASRLAAGPETQYF
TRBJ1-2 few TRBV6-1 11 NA TGTGCCGATCGGGAGGGATATGGCTACACCTTC CADREGYGYTF
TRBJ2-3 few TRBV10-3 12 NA TGTGCCATCAGTGACCAATCAGATACGCAGTATTTT CAISDQSDTQYF
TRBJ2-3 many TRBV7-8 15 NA TGTGCCAGCAGCTTTGGATATACTAGCACAGATACGCAGTATTTT CASSFGYTSTDTQYF